This TCR beta chain came from a study of blood T cell repertoires in COVID-19 (dated by TCRdb to 2019 to 2021). For the wider study: The collaborator samples originated in the United States, Italy and Spain and spanned the acute and convalescent phases of COVID-19. The material from the prospective study consisted of cDNA or gDNA derived from T cells, B-cell-depleted T cells, or PBMCs. Subjects who had been exposed to COVID-19, were actively infected with it, or had recovered from it provided the deeply sampled blood TCRbeta repertoires that made up the dataset. The repertoires were made available in a free public database intended to serve as a resource for research on the immune response to SARS-CoV-2. Samples were obtained from the ongoing ImmuneRACE study (first 160 participants) and from 950 to 1,500 subjects provided by 6 global collaborators. The sample metadata nearly always contained a de-identified subject ID, COVID-19 status, age in years and sex. Where available, HLA class I and class II types were obtained from metadata supplied by the sample provider rather than from assay-based typing.

The immunoSEQ Assay, a bias-controlled multiplex PCR, was used to amplify TCRbeta CDR3 regions from genomic DNA. In the source study's methods: Nucleated cell counts per sample were estimated from amplification of reference gene primers within the assay. Sequence reads were collapsed and filtered to measure the absolute abundance of every unique TCRbeta CDR3 rearrangement. Productive Simpson clonality was computed per sample as the square root of Simpson's diversity index over productive rearrangements. The source is immuneACCESS, and TCRdb retained only in-frame sequences with V and J called. Part of the clones is not carried over; for the studies checked, unresolved V genes explain less than half of this, and the remainder is unexplained. For V, J and clone size, that table is used; D and trimming come from the DNA. The sample yields 200,000 to 250,000 clones; 85% were counted once. 2.9% of the sample is held by the ten biggest clonotypes.

Concerning this clone itself: The antigen this receptor binds is unknown. Base quality data are lacking; no much larger clone is found one base away.

Another Seattle source contributed samples from volunteer blood donors who had recovered from COVID-19. Each collaborating institution followed its own protocols to collect whole blood in K2EDTA tubes. For TCRbeta analysis, collaborators shipped samples in one of three forms: frozen whole blood, isolated PBMCs, or DNA extracted from either of those sample types. Broad study findings and their caveats: How much clinical and demographic metadata was included differed by source and by participant, and the metadata was provided uncurated.

The TCR was taken from a man aged 50 or older who had recovered from COVID-19. Input material: peripheral blood.

The CDR3 region reads CASSMGRGRETQYF. The sequenced DNA: TGTGCCAGTAGTATGGGGAGGGGACGGGAGACCCAGTACTTC. This receptor chain uses TRBV19 and TRBJ2-5, and 7 junctional nucleotides match TRBD2. For this chain, trimming is 3 bases at the V end and 5 bases at the J end, and the number of junction bases without a gene match is 6. Looking up the germline V gene (reference sequence) yields CDR1 LNHDA and CDR2 SQIVND. The CDR3 runs 14 amino acids, cysteine and phenylalanine included. Just CDR3 DNA is preserved here, 42 bases in frame from base 1.